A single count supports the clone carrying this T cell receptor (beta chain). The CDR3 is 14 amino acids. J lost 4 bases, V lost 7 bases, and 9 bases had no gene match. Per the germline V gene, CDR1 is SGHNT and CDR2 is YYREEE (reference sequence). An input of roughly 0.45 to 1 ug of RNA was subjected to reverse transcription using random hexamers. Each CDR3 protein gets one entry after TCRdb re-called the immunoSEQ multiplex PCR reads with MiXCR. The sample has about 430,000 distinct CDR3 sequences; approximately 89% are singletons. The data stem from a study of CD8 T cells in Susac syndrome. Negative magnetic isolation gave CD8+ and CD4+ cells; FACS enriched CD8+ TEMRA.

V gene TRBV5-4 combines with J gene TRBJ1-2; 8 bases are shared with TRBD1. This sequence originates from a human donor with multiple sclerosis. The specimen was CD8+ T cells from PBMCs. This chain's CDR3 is CASGVPGGGYGYTF. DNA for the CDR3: TGTGCCAGCGGCGTACCAGGGGGCGGCTATGGCTACACCTTC.